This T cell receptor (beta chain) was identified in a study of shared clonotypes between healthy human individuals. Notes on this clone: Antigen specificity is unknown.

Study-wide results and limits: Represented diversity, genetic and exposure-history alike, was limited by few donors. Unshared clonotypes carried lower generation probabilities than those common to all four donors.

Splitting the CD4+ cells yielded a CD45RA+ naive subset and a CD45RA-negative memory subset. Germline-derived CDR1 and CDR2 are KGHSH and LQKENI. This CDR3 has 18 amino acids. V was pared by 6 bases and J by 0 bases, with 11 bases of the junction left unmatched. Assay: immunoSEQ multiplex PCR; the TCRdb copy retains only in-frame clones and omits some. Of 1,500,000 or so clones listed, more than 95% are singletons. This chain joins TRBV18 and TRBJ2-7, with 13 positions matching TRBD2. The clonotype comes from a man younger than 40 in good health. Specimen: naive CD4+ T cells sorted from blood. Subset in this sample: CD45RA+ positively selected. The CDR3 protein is CASSPPGLAGSLSYEQYF. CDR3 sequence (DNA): TGTGCCAGCTCTCCGCCGGGACTAGCGGGAAGTCTCTCCTACGAGCAGTACTTC.